The present T cell receptor (beta chain) was sequenced within a study of cytomegalovirus exposure and HLA in healthy donors. Study context: Counted in an early data release were tens of millions of unique TCRs from HLA-typed donors. Across about 400 genotyped donors, about 86% landed in the Caucasian-associated ancestry cluster. Findings of the study overall: In a later analysis, HLA-associated TCR beta chains were more clonally expanded than equally common others.

Trimming took off 2 bases at V and 7 bases at J, with 14 bases between the two ends. CDR3 size: 14 residues. CDR1 and CDR2 (germline): MNHEY, SVGAGI. With regard to this clone: The antigen remains unidentified.

With 60 Vbeta and 13 Jbeta primers, the PCR was carried out. Measured with immunoSEQ multiplex PCR; TCRdb has only the in-frame clones, and not every one. Of about 190,000 clones listed, about three quarters are singletons. The rearrangement links TRBV6-5 to TRBJ1-2; the D gene is possibly TRBD1 (6 bases). Sequenced material: PBMCs. This receptor was identified in a woman in her forties in good health and CMV-seronegative. The CDR3 nucleotides read TGTGCCAGCAGTTACACAGCCACAGGGTCTGGCTACACCTTC. It specifies CASSYTATGSGYTF.